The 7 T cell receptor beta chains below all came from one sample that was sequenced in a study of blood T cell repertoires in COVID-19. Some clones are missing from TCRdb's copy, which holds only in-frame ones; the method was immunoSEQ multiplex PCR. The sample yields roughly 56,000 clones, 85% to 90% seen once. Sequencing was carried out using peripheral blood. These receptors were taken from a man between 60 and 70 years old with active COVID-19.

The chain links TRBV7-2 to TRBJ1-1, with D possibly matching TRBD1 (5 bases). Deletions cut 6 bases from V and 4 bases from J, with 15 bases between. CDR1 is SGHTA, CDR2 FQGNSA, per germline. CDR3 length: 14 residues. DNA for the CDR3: TGTGCCAGCAGGTCAGGGTCGGTGAGCACTGAAGCTTTCTTT. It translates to CASRSGSVSTEAFF.

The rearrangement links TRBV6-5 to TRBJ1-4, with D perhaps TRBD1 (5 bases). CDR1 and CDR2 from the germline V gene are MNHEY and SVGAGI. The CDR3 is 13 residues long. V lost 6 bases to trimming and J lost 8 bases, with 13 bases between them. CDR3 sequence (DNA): TGTGCCAGCAGGGGTCACAGGACAGAAAAACTGTTTTTT. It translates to CASRGHRTEKLFF.

The CDR3 DNA reads as TGTGCCAGCAGCTCCGGGACAGCGAACACCGGGGAGCTGTTTTTT. Its translation is CASSSGTANTGELFF. The chain couples TRBV7-9 to TRBJ2-2, with 7 bases aligning to TRBD1. CDR1 is SEHNR and CDR2 is FQNEAQ in the germline V gene (reference sequence). The CDR3 runs to 15 residues. After removal of 4 bases from V and 0 bases from J, the junction contained 2 bases not matched to a gene.

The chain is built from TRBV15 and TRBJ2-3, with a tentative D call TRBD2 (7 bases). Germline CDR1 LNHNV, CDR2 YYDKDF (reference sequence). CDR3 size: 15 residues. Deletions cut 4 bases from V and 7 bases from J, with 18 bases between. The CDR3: CATSTRGALPNTQYF. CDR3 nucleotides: TGTGCCACCAGCACCCGGGGGGCCCTACCGAATACGCAGTATTTT.

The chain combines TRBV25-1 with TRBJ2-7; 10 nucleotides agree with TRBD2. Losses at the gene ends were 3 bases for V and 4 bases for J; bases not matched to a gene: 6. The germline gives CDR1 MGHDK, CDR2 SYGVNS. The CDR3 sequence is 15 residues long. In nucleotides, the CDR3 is TGTGCCAGCAGTGATTATAGCGGGGGGACGTACGAGCAGTACTTC. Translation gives CASSDYSGGTYEQYF.

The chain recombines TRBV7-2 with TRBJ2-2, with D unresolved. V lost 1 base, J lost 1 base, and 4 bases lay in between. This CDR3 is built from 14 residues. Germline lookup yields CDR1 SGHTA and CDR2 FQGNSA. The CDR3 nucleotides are TGTGCCAGCAGCTTAGGCGGGAACACCGGGGAGCTGTTTTTT. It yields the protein CASSLGGNTGELFF.

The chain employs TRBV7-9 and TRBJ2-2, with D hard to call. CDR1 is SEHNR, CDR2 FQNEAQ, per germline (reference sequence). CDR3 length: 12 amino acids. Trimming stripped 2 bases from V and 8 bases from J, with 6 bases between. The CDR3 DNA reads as TGTGCCAGCAGCTTACCCCTAGGGGAGCTGTTTTTT. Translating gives CASSLPLGELFF.